A selection of T cell receptor beta chains follows, all from one sample in a study of blood T cell repertoires in COVID-19. Repertoires were generated with immunoSEQ multiplex PCR, while TCRdb's copy carries only in-frame clones and drops some. The sample carries fewer than 150,000 clones, 85% to 90% recorded once. Input material: peripheral blood. These receptors all come from a woman aged 35 to 49 with acute or convalescent COVID-19. CDR3s include the opening cysteine and the closing phenylalanine or tryptophan. The D gene is left open where the match is weak. Some rows have no size entry. The others give once, few or many, or a class for an expanded clone.

TRBV29-1	TRBJ2-3	TRBD2	-	CSVDRSLAGGFADTQYF	TGCAGCGTTGACAGGTCGTTAGCGGGAGGGTTCGCAGATACGCAGTATTTT
TRBV7-2	TRBJ2-7	-	-	CASSPRQVTYEQYF	TGTGCCAGCAGCCCTCGACAGGTGACCTACGAGCAGTACTTC
TRBV1	TRBJ2-1	-	-	CTSSQDKASGRDWGPYNEQFF	TGCACCAGCAGCCAAGATAAGGCTAGCGGGAGGGATTGGGGCCCATACAATGAGCAGTTCTTC
TRBV2	TRBJ1-1	TRBD1	-	CASRDRPMNTEAFF	TGTGCCAGCAGGGACAGGCCTATGAACACTGAAGCTTTCTTT
TRBV9	TRBJ1-1	-	-	CASSVGGANTEAFF	TGTGCCAGCAGCGTAGGGGGCGCGAACACTGAAGCTTTCTTT
TRBV27	TRBJ1-6	TRBD1	-	CASSLATGGDSPLHF	TGTGCCAGCAGTTTGGCCACAGGGGGCGATTCACCCCTCCACTTT
TRBV7-2	TRBJ2-7	TRBD1	-	CATKQGAEAYEQYF	TGTGCCACCAAACAGGGGGCGGAGGCCTACGAGCAGTACTTC
TRBV7-2	TRBJ2-1	-	-	CASSQRGGGARYEQFF	TGTGCCAGCAGCCAGCGAGGAGGGGGGGCCAGGTATGAGCAGTTCTTC
TRBV7-9	TRBJ1-1	TRBD1	-	CASSLGQVNTEAFF	TGTGCCAGCAGCTTGGGACAGGTTAACACTGAAGCTTTCTTT
TRBV29-1	TRBJ1-1	-	once	CSVVLPYTEAFF	TGCAGCGTTGTACTCCCTTACACTGAAGCTTTCTTT
TRBV30	TRBJ1-1	-	-	CAWSKSVTNTEAFF	TGTGCCTGGAGTAAGAGCGTCACGAACACTGAAGCTTTCTTT
TRBV11-3	TRBJ2-1	-	once	CASSGDSSYNEQFF	TGTGCCAGCAGCGGTGACAGCTCTTACAATGAGCAGTTCTTC
TRBV20-1	TRBJ2-1	-	-	CSASRSYEQFF	TGCAGTGCGTCTAGAAGCTATGAGCAGTTCTTC
TRBV18	TRBJ1-6	-	-	CASSPTERGGSPLHF	TGTGCCAGCTCACCGACGGAGCGGGGCGGTTCACCCCTCCACTTT
TRBV12-3/TRBV12-4	TRBJ1-5	-	-	CASSLRVGQPQHF	TGTGCCAGCAGTTTACGGGTAGGTCAGCCCCAGCATTTT
TRBV28	TRBJ2-1	-	-	CASSLFSGKAYNEQFF	TGTGCCAGCAGTTTATTCTCAGGAAAGGCCTACAATGAGCAGTTCTTC
TRBV7-2	TRBJ2-3	-	-	CASSLLPGTDTQYF	TGTGCCAGCAGCCTCCTTCCGGGCACAGATACGCAGTATTTT
TRBV5-4	TRBJ1-2	-	-	CASSLQGANYGYTF	TGTGCCAGCAGCTTGCAGGGTGCGAACTATGGCTACACCTTC
TRBV30	TRBJ1-1	-	-	CAWTWAANTEAFF	TGTGCCTGGACATGGGCAGCGAACACTGAAGCTTTCTTT
TRBV11-2	TRBJ1-1	-	-	CASSPDRGNTEAFF	TGTGCCAGCAGCCCCGACCGGGGGAACACTGAAGCTTTCTTT
TRBV30	TRBJ2-1	-	-	CAWSVRPPSPIYNEQFF	TGTGCCTGGAGTGTACGCCCGCCTAGCCCCATCTACAATGAGCAGTTCTTC
TRBV9	TRBJ2-7	TRBD1	-	CASSFGTGGLYEQYF	TGTGCCAGCAGCTTCGGGACAGGGGGACTCTACGAGCAGTACTTC
TRBV12-3/TRBV12-4	TRBJ1-1	TRBD1	-	CASSPQGLTEAFF	TGTGCCAGCAGCCCACAGGGGTTGACTGAAGCTTTCTTT
TRBV27	TRBJ2-4	TRBD2	-	CASSSSSGLAVQNIQYF	TGTGCCAGCAGTTCTAGTTCGGGGCTAGCGGTTCAAAACATTCAGTACTTC
TRBV5-4	TRBJ1-3	-	-	CASSPRGGVTGNTIYF	TGTGCCAGCAGCCCAAGAGGGGGGGTGACTGGAAACACCATATATTTT
TRBV30	TRBJ1-2	-	-	CAYGRGRVDDYGYTF	TGTGCTTATGGAAGGGGGAGAGTGGACGACTATGGCTACACCTTC
TRBV19	TRBJ1-1	-	few	CASTAGRREAFF	TGTGCCAGTACGGCGGGGAGAAGGGAGGCTTTCTTT
TRBV27	TRBJ1-3	-	-	CASSPGTSSGNTIYF	TGTGCCAGCAGTCCAGGTACAAGCTCTGGAAACACCATATATTTT